This section outlines one TCR beta chain sequence together with its context. Antigen specificity is unknown. The data originate from a study of T cell repertoires in cytomegalovirus infection. Trimming shortened V by 0 bases and J by 7 bases, and 19 bases separated the two germline ends. The CDR3 has 17 residues. Germline lookup yields CDR1 SGHAT and CDR2 FQNNGV. In TCRdb, the reads were re-called with MiXCR into one record per CDR3 protein. The sample records more than 250,000 distinct CDR3 sequences, approximately 25% being singletons. The input for sequencing was cultured PBMCs, taken from culture after CMV antigen stimulation. V is TRBV11-2 and J is TRBJ2-1; TRBD2 might be the D (5 bases). The receptor comes from a human donor in good health (CMV status not recorded). Some clones in this sample may be carry-over from other donors' samples. CDR3 nucleotides: TGTGCCAGCAGCTTAGAGCGGGTTGGGATGACAATGAATGAGCAGTTCTTC. It codes for CASSLERVGMTMNEQFF.